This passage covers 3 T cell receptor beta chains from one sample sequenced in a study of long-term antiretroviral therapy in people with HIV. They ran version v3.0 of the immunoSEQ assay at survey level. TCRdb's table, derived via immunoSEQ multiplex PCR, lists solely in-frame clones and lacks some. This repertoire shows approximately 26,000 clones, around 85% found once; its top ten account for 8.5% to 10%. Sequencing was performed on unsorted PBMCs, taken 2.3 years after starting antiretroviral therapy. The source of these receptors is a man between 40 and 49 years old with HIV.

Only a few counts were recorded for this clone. This CDR3 is CASSEGTPTAYEQYF. DNA of the CDR3: TGTGCCAGCAGTGAGGGAACTCCCACGGCCTACGAGCAGTACTTC. The chain combines TRBV2 with TRBJ2-7; D is unresolved. The germline V and J ends were trimmed by 3 bases and 2 bases, with 14 bases remaining between them. CDR1 is SNHLY, CDR2 FYNNEI, per germline. There are 15 residues in the CDR3.

The CDR3 coding sequence is TGTGCCAGCAGCCTAGCGGGGGGCCAGGGGAAGCAGTTCTTC. This sequence encodes CASSLAGGQGKQFF. V and J are TRBV13 and TRBJ2-1; TRBD2 aligns across 11 bases. The CDR3 runs to 14 residues. J gave up 11 bases and V 5 bases, and 8 bases lay outside the gene matches. Germline V lookup: CDR1 PRHDT, CDR2 FYEKMQ (reference sequence).

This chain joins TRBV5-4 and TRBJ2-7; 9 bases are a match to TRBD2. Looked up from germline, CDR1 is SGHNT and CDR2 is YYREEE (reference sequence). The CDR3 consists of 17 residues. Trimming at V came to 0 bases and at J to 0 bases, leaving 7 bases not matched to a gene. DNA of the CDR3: TGTGCCAGCAGCTTGGGGGAAGGACTAGCGCCCTCCTACGAGCAGTACTTC. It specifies CASSLGEGLAPSYEQYF.